The 14 T cell receptor beta chains reported below all come from one sample, sequenced in a study of T cell responses to AZD1222 COVID-19 vaccine. Assay: immunoSEQ multiplex PCR; the TCRdb copy retains only in-frame clones and omits some. The repertoire holds about 110,000 clones, with 80% to 85% as singletons. Sequenced material: peripheral blood, taken on day 0 of AZD1222 vaccination. Receptor source: an adult in good health.

The rearrangement uses TRBV6-2 or TRBV6-3 and TRBJ1-1; the D gene is possibly TRBD1 (6 bases). The V gene lost 0 bases and the J gene lost 13 bases, with 24 bases spanning the gap. The CDR3 extends over 16 amino acids. CDR1 and CDR2 from the germline V gene are MNHEY and SVGEGT. CDR3 region: CASSYSPRTADENGFF. The CDR3 nucleotides read TGTGCCAGCAGTTACTCCCCTCGGACAGCAGACGAGAACGGTTTCTTT.

The genes are TRBV7-2 and TRBJ1-2; D is undetermined. The CDR3 is 14 amino acids. V was cut by 5 bases and J by 5 bases, with 15 bases left in between. Per the germline V gene, CDR1 is SGHTA and CDR2 is FQGNSA. The CDR3 protein is CASSPPGPVYGYTF. The CDR3 coding sequence is TGTGCCAGCAGCCCGCCGGGCCCAGTTTATGGCTACACCTTC. The variable domain in full, completed from reference TRBV7-2 and TRBJ1-2, reads GAGVSQSPSNKVTEKGKDVELRCDPISGHTALYWYRQSLGQGLEFLIYFQGNSAPDKSGLPSDRFSAERTGGSVSTLTIQRTQQEDSAVYLCASSPPGPVYGYTFGSGTRLTVV.

This sequence joins TRBV19 and TRBJ2-7; D call uncertain. The germline V and J ends were trimmed by 4 bases and 6 bases, with 7 bases remaining between them. CDR3 length equals 11 residues. Germline CDR1 and CDR2: LNHDA and SQIVND (reference sequence). Here the CDR3 DNA reads TGTGCCAGTAGTACAGGTCCCGAGCAGTACTTC. Encoded protein: CASSTGPEQYF.

The rearrangement uses TRBV15 and TRBJ2-1, with D possibly matching TRBD2 (5 bases). CDR3 length: 13 residues. The germline CDR1 and CDR2 sequences are LNHNV and YYDKDF (reference sequence). V lost 8 bases and J 4 bases, leaving 12 bases between the germline ends. The DNA for the CDR3 is TGTGCCACCCAAGCGGAGCGTTACAATGAGCAGTTCTTC. Amino acid sequence: CATQAERYNEQFF.

V usage is TRBV25-1 and J usage is TRBJ1-4; 9 bases are shared with TRBD1. The V segment lost 7 bases and the J segment 6 bases; nucleotides outside the gene matches: 6. The CDR3 runs to 14 residues. Germline V gene lookup returns CDR1 MGHDK and CDR2 SYGVNS. The CDR3 DNA follows: TGTGCCAGCACCCCCGGGGACAGGGATGAAAAACTGTTTTTT. Encoded protein: CASTPGDRDEKLFF.

This sequence joins TRBV28 and TRBJ1-4; TRBD1 matches at 8 bases. This CDR3 spans 16 amino acids. CDR1 and CDR2 (germline): MDHEN, SYDVKM. The ends lost 5 bases at V and 0 bases at J; junction bases unmatched: 5. The CDR3 DNA is TGTGCCAGCAGTAGGGACAGGCCTACAACTAATGAAAAACTGTTTTTT. Protein product: CASSRDRPTTNEKLFF.

The CDR3 nucleotides read TGTGCCAGCAGCAGCGACCGGGACAGCTCTGGAAACACCATATATTTT. Its translation: CASSSDRDSSGNTIYF. The chain links TRBV21-1 to TRBJ1-3; no check of the table's D call, TRBD1, against the DNA was made. TRBV21-1 is assigned pseudogene status. The CDR3 has 16 amino acids.

The chain employs TRBV28 and TRBJ1-5; D may be TRBD1 (5 bases). Deletions cut 3 bases from V and 6 bases from J, with 9 bases between. The CDR3 spans 13 residues. CDR1 is MDHEN and CDR2 is SYDVKM in the germline V gene. In nucleotides, the CDR3 is TGTGCCAGCAGTTTTGGAGGGACTCAGCCCCAGCATTTT. It is translated as CASSFGGTQPQHF.

In DNA, the CDR3 is TGTGCCTTAAACCGGGACAGGGTTTTGAATGGCTACACCTTC. It codes for CALNRDRVLNGYTF. The chain joins TRBV30 to TRBJ1-2; 9 bases align to TRBD1. CDR1 GTSNPN and CDR2 SVGIG come from the germline V gene (reference sequence). V gave up 7 bases and J gave up 6 bases; unmatched junction bases: 12. This CDR3 has 14 amino acids.

This clone was detected once. The rearrangement joins TRBV9 to TRBJ2-3, with TRBD2 matching 12 bases. The CDR3 runs 18 residues. Losses at the gene ends were 0 bases for V and 5 bases for J; bases not matched to a gene: 10. CDR1 is SGDLS and CDR2 is YYNGEE in the germline V gene. CDR3 residues: CASSVARRAGLAGDTQYF. The CDR3 nucleotides are TGTGCCAGCAGCGTAGCTAGGAGGGCGGGACTAGCGGGAGATACGCAGTATTTT.

V gene TRBV27 combines with J gene TRBJ1-2; D not resolved. CDR1 is MNHEY, CDR2 SMNVEV, per germline (reference sequence). This CDR3 region has 14 residues. The germline V and J ends were trimmed by 6 bases and 5 bases, with 16 bases remaining between them. The CDR3 DNA reads as TGTGCCAGCAGACCTTCCTCGGGAAGATATGGCTACACCTTC. It is translated as CASRPSSGRYGYTF.

The chain has TRBV9 and TRBJ2-2, with D maybe TRBD1 (6 bases). The V gene lost 3 bases and the J gene lost 6 bases, with 12 bases spanning the gap. The germline CDR1 and CDR2 sequences are SGDLS and YYNGEE. This CDR3 spans 14 amino acids. Here the CDR3 reads CASSGSGVPGELFF. CDR3 DNA: TGTGCCAGCAGCGGATCAGGGGTTCCCGGGGAGCTGTTTTTT.

The chain has TRBV5-8 and TRBJ1-4; D is ambiguous. The CDR3 has 15 residues. The V end was cut by 1 base, the J end by 6 bases, with 13 bases between. The germline CDR1 and CDR2 sequences are SGHTS and YDEGEE. CDR3 protein: CASSLSGIQHEKLFF. The CDR3 DNA reads TGTGCCAGCAGCTTGTCCGGCATCCAACATGAAAAACTGTTTTTT.

The chain recombines TRBV27 with TRBJ1-6, with D possibly TRBD1 on 5 matching bases. The CDR3 contains 14 residues. Germline values: CDR1 MNHEY, CDR2 SMNVEV (reference sequence). V was shortened by 6 bases and J by 13 bases, with 19 bases between the two germline ends. The CDR3 coding sequence is TGTGCCAGCAGCTTCCGAGTCGAGGGGACCCCCCTCCACTTT. As protein: CASSFRVEGTPLHF.